The rows below give T cell receptor beta chains drawn from one sample of a study of CD8+ T cells in alopecia areata. Sequencing was performed with immunoSEQ multiplex PCR; in TCRdb, only in-frame clones are kept and a portion is missing. The table includes about 290,000 clones, 58% detected once. Sequencing was performed on CD4+ T cells sorted from blood, taken at week 24, from a patient treated with tofacitinib. These receptors were obtained from a human donor with alopecia areata. Both conserved end residues are part of each CDR3. The D gene is left open where the match is weak. Clone size is given for some rows only: seen once, a few or many times, or a class if the clone is expanded.

- | TRBJ1-1 | TRBV15 | - | CATSRLAGTWTNTEAFF | TGTGCCACCAGCAGACTAGCCGGGACATGGACGAACACTGAAGCTTTCTTT
- | TRBJ2-7 | TRBV5-1 | - | CASSFLDGGPSYEQYF | TGCGCCAGCAGCTTCCTAGATGGGGGCCCTTCCTACGAGCAGTACTTC
TRBD2 | TRBJ2-1 | TRBV5-1 | once | CASGGGSSYNEQFF | TGCGCCAGTGGCGGGGGTAGCTCCTACAATGAGCAGTTCTTC
TRBD2 | TRBJ2-5 | TRBV9 | - | CASSGEGLAGAPSRETQYF | TGTGCCAGCAGCGGGGAGGGACTAGCGGGGGCCCCATCCCGGGAGACCCAGTACTTC
- | TRBJ2-7 | TRBV7-2 | few | CASSPGTYEQYF | TGTGCCAGCAGCCCCGGGACCTACGAGCAGTACTTC
TRBD1 | TRBJ1-2 | TRBV14 | few | CASGTEHGYTF | TGTGCCAGCGGGACAGAACATGGCTACACCTTC
- | TRBJ2-1 | TRBV7-2 | few | CASSLAFGPSYNEQFF | TGTGCCAGCAGCTTAGCGTTCGGGCCCTCCTACAATGAGCAGTTCTTC
- | TRBJ2-6 | TRBV2 | - | CASSAGNGANVLTF | TGTGCCAGCAGTGCAGGGAATGGGGCCAACGTCCTGACTTTC
- | TRBJ1-6 | TRBV7-9 | - | CASSLERNNSPLHF | TGTGCCAGCAGCTTGGAACGGAATAATTCACCCCTCCACTTT
- | TRBJ2-5 | TRBV30 | few | CAWSRQQETQYF | TGTGCCTGGAGTAGGCAACAAGAGACCCAGTACTTC
TRBD1 | TRBJ2-7 | TRBV18 | - | CASSTGQGSYEQYF | TGTGCCAGCTCAACGGGACAGGGGAGCTACGAGCAGTACTTC
- | TRBJ2-1 | TRBV7-9 | - | CASSLDGPYNEQFF | TGTGCCAGCAGCTTAGATGGGCCGTACAATGAGCAGTTCTTC
- | TRBJ2-3 | TRBV30 | - | CAWSSPDTQYF | TGTGCCTGGAGTTCTCCAGATACGCAGTATTTT
TRBD2 | TRBJ2-1 | TRBV7-9 | - | CASSPSGSSYNEQFF | TGTGCCAGCAGCCCCAGCGGGAGCTCCTACAATGAGCAGTTCTTC
TRBD2 | TRBJ2-5 | TRBV2 | few | CASSAWTSEQTQYF | TGTGCCAGCAGTGCGTGGACTAGCGAACAGACCCAGTACTTC
- | TRBJ1-2 | TRBV4-3 | - | CASSQDTGRRPYGYTF | TGCGCCAGCAGCCAAGATACAGGCCGCCGACCCTATGGCTACACCTTC
TRBD2 | TRBJ2-3 | TRBV2 | - | CASRPTSGGDNTQYF | TGTGCCAGCAGGCCGACTAGCGGGGGCGACAATACGCAGTATTTT
- | TRBJ2-1 | TRBV4-1 | - | CASSRGQHNEQFF | TGCGCCAGCAGCCGCGGACAGCACAATGAGCAGTTCTTC
TRBD1 | TRBJ2-2 | TRBV5-1 | - | CASRAGTGNTGELFF | TGCGCCAGCAGAGCCGGGACAGGGAACACCGGGGAGCTGTTTTTT
- | TRBJ1-2 | TRBV5-1 | - | CASSLGANRNGYTF | TGCGCCAGCAGCTTGGGGGCCAACAGGAATGGCTACACCTTC
TRBD1 | TRBJ2-5 | TRBV29-1 | - | CSVAGTVNQETQYF | TGCAGCGTCGCCGGGACAGTGAACCAAGAGACCCAGTACTTC
TRBD1 | TRBJ1-5 | TRBV29-1 | once | CSVGGTDSNQPQHF | TGCAGCGTTGGTGGGACAGATAGCAATCAGCCCCAGCATTTT
TRBD1 | TRBJ1-5 | TRBV27 | few | CASTSRTGLQPQHF | TGTGCCAGCACTAGCCGGACAGGGCTTCAGCCCCAGCATTTT
- | TRBJ2-6 | TRBV2 | - | CASRAGAGKVAGANVLTF | TGTGCCAGCAGGGCCGGGGCAGGGAAAGTAGCTGGGGCCAACGTCCTGACTTTC
- | TRBJ2-1 | TRBV29-1 | - | CSVVPPRAGIREQFF | TGCAGCGTCGTCCCCCCGAGAGCAGGGATTCGGGAGCAGTTCTTC
- | TRBJ2-5 | TRBV28 | - | CASSLSRGALGETQYF | TGTGCCAGCAGTTTATCCCGGGGGGCCCTGGGGGAGACCCAGTACTTC
- | TRBJ1-1 | TRBV7-9 | - | CASSFGSSEAFF | TGTGCCAGCAGCTTTGGTAGCTCTGAAGCTTTCTTT
- | TRBJ1-6 | TRBV5-1 | - | CASSLADSPLHF | TGCGCCAGCAGCTTGGCGGATTCACCCCTCCACTTT
- | TRBJ2-3 | TRBV5-1 | - | CASSLGGGTDTQYF | TGCGCCAGCAGCTTGGGCGGGGGCACAGATACGCAGTATTTT